These 23 T cell receptor beta chains were all obtained from the same sample, sequenced in a study of T cell responses to AZD1222 COVID-19 vaccine. Sequenced by immunoSEQ multiplex PCR; TCRdb stores in-frame clones only, minus some. The table shows about 94,000 clones, with 70% to 90% occurring only once. This specimen consisted of peripheral blood, obtained 28 days after the second AZD1222 dose. The receptors shown here come from an adult who received the AZD1222 COVID-19 vaccine.

The V call is TRBV5-6, the J call TRBJ1-5, with TRBD1 identical over 7 bases. The V and J ends lost 3 bases and 3 bases, in that order; junction bases with no gene match: 6. The CDR3 covers 15 residues. The germline CDR1 and CDR2 sequences are SGHDT and YYEEEE. The chain's CDR3 is CASSSRGAINQPQHF. Here the CDR3 DNA reads TGTGCCAGCAGCTCCAGGGGGGCAATCAATCAGCCCCAGCATTTT. Combining the CDR3 with reference TRBV5-6 and TRBJ1-5 gives the whole variable domain DAGVTQSPTHLIKTRGQQVTLRCSPKSGHDTVSWYQQALGQGPQFIFQYYEEEERQRGNFPDRFSGHQFPNYSSELNVNALLLGDSALYLCASSSRGAINQPQHFGDGTRLSIL.

The chain employs TRBV30 and TRBJ2-1; TRBD2 agrees at 8 bases. Germline loops: CDR1 GTSNPN, CDR2 SVGIG (reference sequence). The CDR3 is 15 amino acids. Trimming at V came to 4 bases and at J to 4 bases, leaving 9 bases not matched to a gene. The CDR3 bases are TGTGCCTGGACCCTAGGGCTAGCGGGTTACAATGAGCAGTTCTTC. The encoded protein is CAWTLGLAGYNEQFF.

The count of this clone is one. The gene calls are TRBV7-9 and TRBJ1-2; tentative D call: TRBD1 (5 bases). Trimming removed 7 bases at V and 0 bases at J, with 15 bases between. CDR1 SEHNR and CDR2 FQNEAQ come from the germline V gene (reference sequence). CDR3 length: 15 amino acids. CDR3 sequence reads: CASTEPGPSNYGYTF. In DNA, the CDR3 is TGTGCCAGCACCGAACCGGGGCCTTCTAACTATGGCTACACCTTC.

The rearrangement uses TRBV7-2 and TRBJ2-7, with 9 bases lining up with TRBD2. J was trimmed by 5 bases and V by 1 base; bases with no gene match: 6. Germline V CDR1 and CDR2: SGHTA, FQGNSA. This CDR3 is built from 15 residues. The CDR3 nucleotides are TGTGCCAGCAGCTTAGGCGGGGGGGCCGCTCACGAGCAGTACTTC. Translating it yields CASSLGGGAAHEQYF.

The chain couples TRBV18 to TRBJ2-1; 12 bases align to TRBD2. J lost 4 bases, V lost 3 bases, and 1 base had no gene match. The CDR3 is made up of 15 amino acids. CDR1 and CDR2 from the germline V gene are KGHSH and LQKENI. The CDR3 coding sequence is TGTGCCAGCTCACCGGGACTAGCGGGTTACAATGAGCAGTTCTTC. It yields the protein CASSPGLAGYNEQFF.

This clone was found once. This chain uses TRBV27 with TRBJ2-7; 7 bases line up with TRBD1. The CDR3 length is 14 residues. Germline loops: CDR1 MNHEY, CDR2 SMNVEV (reference sequence). V lost 3 bases to trimming and J lost 0 bases; unmatched junction nucleotides: 2. The CDR3 sequence is CASSFRDSSYEQYF. CDR3 DNA: TGTGCCAGCAGTTTCCGGGACAGCTCCTACGAGCAGTACTTC.

This clone was observed once. The chain employs TRBV5-1 and TRBJ1-4; 7 bases fit TRBD1. V was pared by 3 bases and J by 0 bases, with 2 bases of the junction left unmatched. Germline V gene lookup returns CDR1 SGHRS and CDR2 YFSETQ. The CDR3 runs to 15 residues. CDR3 in DNA: TGCGCCAGCAGCTCGGGACAGTCAACTAATGAAAAACTGTTTTTT. Protein product: CASSSGQSTNEKLFF. Combining the CDR3 with reference TRBV5-1 and TRBJ1-4 gives the whole variable domain KAGVTQTPRYLIKTRGQQVTLSCSPISGHRSVSWYQQTPGQGLQFLFEYFSETQRNKGNFPGRFSGRQFSNSRSEMNVSTLELGDSALYLCASSSGQSTNEKLFFGSGTQLSVL.

V usage is TRBV5-6 and J usage is TRBJ2-7, with a weak D call TRBD2 (6 bases). The CDR3 has 14 amino acids. Germline V CDR1 and CDR2: SGHDT, YYEEEE. V gave up 1 base and J gave up 2 bases, with 10 bases separating them. DNA of the CDR3: TGTGCCAGCAGCTTGCCGGGGGAAACCTACGAGCAGTACTTC. Protein: CASSLPGETYEQYF.

CDR3 sequence reads: CAAAPGFQETQYF. CDR3 bases: TGTGCCGCCGCGCCAGGGTTCCAAGAGACCCAGTACTTC. The chain carries TRBV6-5 and TRBJ2-5; TRBD1 is a possible D gene (5 bases). The CDR3 has 13 residues. Trimming took off 11 bases at V and 1 base at J, with 14 bases between the two ends. Germline CDR1 MNHEY, CDR2 SVGAGI.

The chain links TRBV9 to TRBJ1-5; TRBD1 matches 7 bases. The CDR3 totals 15 residues. With 3 bases clipped from V and 3 bases from J, the junction kept 6 bases outside the gene matches. The germline V gene has CDR1 SGDLS and CDR2 YYNGEE. The CDR3 region is CASSASTGDNQPQHF. The CDR3, as DNA: TGTGCCAGCAGCGCCTCCACAGGGGACAATCAGCCCCAGCATTTT. Filled out from reference TRBV9 and TRBJ1-5, the complete variable domain reads DSGVTQTPKHLITATGQRVTLRCSPRSGDLSVYWYQQSLDQGLQFLIQYYNGEERAKGNILERFSAQQFPDLHSELNLSSLELGDSALYFCASSASTGDNQPQHFGDGTRLSIL.

V is TRBV6-5 and J is TRBJ2-5, with 7 positions matching TRBD2. Germline V CDR1 and CDR2: MNHEY, SVGAGI. Trimming took 6 bases from V and 5 from J; bases not matched to a gene: 6. The CDR3 sequence is 13 residues long. The CDR3: CASRTDGRETQYF. CDR3 bases: TGTGCCAGCAGGACTGACGGGAGGGAGACCCAGTACTTC.

The chain couples TRBV27 to TRBJ1-6, with D hard to call. V lost 6 bases and J 0 bases, leaving 3 bases between the germline ends. The germline V gene encodes CDR1 MNHEY and CDR2 SMNVEV (reference sequence). The CDR3 has 13 amino acids. CDR3 nucleotide sequence: TGTGCCAGCAGCAGCTCCTATAATTCACCCCTCCACTTT. It yields the protein CASSSSYNSPLHF.

V gene TRBV12-3 or TRBV12-4 combines with J gene TRBJ1-5, with D unclear. The CDR3 sequence is 13 residues long. The V and J ends lost 5 bases and 5 bases respectively, with 10 bases between them. CDR3 amino acids: CASSRTAYQPQHF. CDR3 in DNA: TGTGCCAGCAGTCGGACGGCTTATCAGCCCCAGCATTTT.

V is TRBV5-4 and J is TRBJ1-2; D is unresolved. CDR3 length: 16 residues. Trimming left V 6 bases short and J 0 bases short, with 18 bases between. Germline CDR1 SGHNT, CDR2 YYREEE (reference sequence). CDR3 nucleotide sequence: TGTGCCAGCACCTTAGGTCAGGCTACAGCTAACTATGGCTACACCTTC. It yields the protein CASTLGQATANYGYTF.

V is TRBV28 and J is TRBJ2-3; 9 bases are shared with TRBD1. The CDR3 consists of 16 residues. The ends lost 4 bases at V and 5 bases at J; junction bases unmatched: 10. The germline gives CDR1 MDHEN, CDR2 SYDVKM. The CDR3 coding sequence is TGTGCCAGCAGTTCTACCGGGACAGGGATACAAGATACGCAGTATTTT. Translation gives CASSSTGTGIQDTQYF.

V gene TRBV30 combines with J gene TRBJ1-2; TRBD1 matches 8 bases. The CDR3 length is 17 residues. Germline V gives CDR1 GTSNPN, CDR2 SVGIG (reference sequence). J lost 1 base, V lost 3 bases, and 13 bases had no gene match. The CDR3 is CAWSLTLSGGDNYGYTF. Here the CDR3 DNA reads TGTGCCTGGAGCCTCACCCTCTCAGGGGGCGATAACTATGGCTACACCTTC.

The chain employs TRBV6-5 and TRBJ1-1; D might be TRBD1 (5 bases). This CDR3 contains 15 residues. The germline CDR1 and CDR2 sequences are MNHEY and SVGAGI. With 2 bases removed from V and 0 bases from J, the gap between germline ends came to 10 bases. The CDR3 loop is CASSYGGLMNTEAFF. DNA for the CDR3: TGTGCCAGCAGTTACGGGGGGTTGATGAACACTGAAGCTTTCTTT.

The chain recombines TRBV5-1 with TRBJ2-1; 7 bases fit TRBD1. The ends lost 0 bases at V and 8 bases at J; junction bases unmatched: 8. Germline lookup yields CDR1 SGHRS and CDR2 YFSETQ. This CDR3 region has 15 residues. The CDR3 loop is CASSLGGRGLDEQFF. The CDR3 DNA is TGCGCCAGCAGCTTGGGAGGCAGGGGGTTAGATGAGCAGTTCTTC.

This rearrangement joins TRBV4-3 to TRBJ2-1; D is possibly TRBD2 (5 bases). Trimming stripped 2 bases from V and 4 bases from J, with 12 bases between. CDR1 is LGHNA, CDR2 YSLEER, per germline. The CDR3 runs 15 residues. The chain's CDR3 is CASSQKSGDYNEQFF. The CDR3 region has the DNA TGCGCCAGCAGCCAAAAAAGCGGAGATTACAATGAGCAGTTCTTC.

The chain uses TRBV4-2 and TRBJ1-1, with 7 bases lining up with TRBD1. Germline-derived CDR1 and CDR2 are LGHNA and YNFKEQ. J was trimmed by 4 bases and V by 8 bases; bases with no gene match: 10. The length of the CDR3 is 14 residues. CDR3 sequence: CASALYRGGTEAFF. For the CDR3, the DNA is TGTGCCAGCGCATTATACAGGGGTGGCACTGAAGCTTTCTTT.

This clone occurred once. This sequence joins TRBV7-2 and TRBJ1-1; D is unclear. The CDR3 consists of 13 residues. Germline assignment: CDR1 SGHTA and CDR2 FQGNSA. V was pared by 2 bases and J by 1 base, with 5 bases between. The CDR3 sequence is CASSLLSNTEAFF. The CDR3 DNA follows: TGTGCCAGCAGCTTACTCTCGAACACTGAAGCTTTCTTT.

This sequence joins TRBV7-3 and TRBJ1-1; a weak D match, TRBD1 (6 bases). Germline V gene sequence: CDR1 SGHTA, CDR2 FQGTGA. V dropped 2 bases and J dropped 3 bases, with 13 bases sitting between them. The CDR3 consists of 15 residues. The CDR3 bases are TGTGCCAGCAGCTTATCAGGGGAGGGGGACACTGAAGCTTTCTTT. Protein sequence: CASSLSGEGDTEAFF.

This CDR3 reads CASSPPGQGYTGELFF. The CDR3 DNA sequence: TGTGCCAGTAGTCCACCGGGACAGGGATACACCGGGGAGCTGTTTTTT. This chain connects TRBV19 to TRBJ2-2, with 9 nucleotides matching TRBD1. The CDR3 consists of 16 residues. Germline lookup yields CDR1 LNHDA and CDR2 SQIVND (reference sequence). The ends lost 5 bases at V and 3 bases at J; junction bases unmatched: 7.